Here is one T cell receptor (beta chain) with its context. It was with a sample-barcoded 5' primer and a J-beta primer mix that a second PCR of about 6 to 11 cycles was run. TCRdb passed the 5' RACE reads through MiXCR, listing each CDR3 protein once. The profile covers approximately 350,000 distinct CDR3 sequences, with about 52% appearing a single time and 50% to 65% taken by the ten largest. The data stem from a study of blood T cells in healthy people across ages. At the level of the study: Capture by template switching was about one barcoded beta molecule per two T cells.

Isolation recovered at least 6 million PBMCs from every sample. The CDR3 is 12 amino acids. The V end was cut by 6 bases, the J end by 9 bases, with 14 bases between. Germline V gene lookup returns CDR1 SGHDT and CDR2 YYEEEE. This TCR was recovered from a man between 60 and 70 years old in good health. Sequenced: blood. The gene calls are TRBV5-6 and TRBJ2-3, with D perhaps TRBD2 (5 bases). The CDR3 nucleotides are TGTGCCAGCATGATAGCTTCGGGGACGCAGTATTTT. Its translation: CASMIASGTQYF.